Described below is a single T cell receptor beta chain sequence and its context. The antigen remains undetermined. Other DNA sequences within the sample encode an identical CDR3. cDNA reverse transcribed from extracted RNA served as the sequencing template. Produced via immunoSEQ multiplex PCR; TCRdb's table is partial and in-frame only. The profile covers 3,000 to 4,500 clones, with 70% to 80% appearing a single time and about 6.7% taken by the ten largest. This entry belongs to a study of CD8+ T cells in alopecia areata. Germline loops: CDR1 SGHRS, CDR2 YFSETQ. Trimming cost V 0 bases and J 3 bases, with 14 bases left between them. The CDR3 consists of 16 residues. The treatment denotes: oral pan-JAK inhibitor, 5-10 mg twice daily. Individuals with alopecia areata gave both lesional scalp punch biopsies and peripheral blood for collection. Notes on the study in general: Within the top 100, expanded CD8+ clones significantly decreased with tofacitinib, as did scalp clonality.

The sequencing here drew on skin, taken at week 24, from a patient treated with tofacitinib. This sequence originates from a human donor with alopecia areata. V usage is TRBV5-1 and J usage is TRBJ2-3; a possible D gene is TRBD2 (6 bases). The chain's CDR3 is CASSLGVGTGTDTQYF. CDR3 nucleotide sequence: TGCGCCAGCAGCTTGGGAGTAGGGACTGGAACAGATACGCAGTATTTT.